What follows is one TCR beta chain and its context. What it binds is unknown. The record originates from a study of cytomegalovirus exposure and HLA in healthy donors. Study summary: There were some 120 million unique TCR beta sequences, drawn from approximately 180 million T cells, in an earlier analysis. Ancestry clustering placed about 86% of roughly 410 genotyped donors in the Caucasian-associated cluster. Study outcomes and limitations: Clonal expansion, a later analysis showed, was greater in HLA-associated TCR beta chains than in equally common others. Sequencing depth roughly uniform across donors was assumed in presence/absence analyses.

This PCR relied on a set of 60 Vbeta primers and 13 Jbeta primers. The method was immunoSEQ multiplex PCR; TCRdb's version includes in-frame clones alone and lacks a portion of them. This table has about 170,000 clones, 70% to 90% appearing once. V lost 1 base to trimming and J lost 2 bases; unmatched junction nucleotides: 4. This CDR3 is 16 amino acids long. From germline, CDR1 is LNHNV and CDR2 YYDKDF (reference sequence). This chain joins TRBV15 and TRBJ2-1, with 8 bases aligning to TRBD1. Sequencing was performed on PBMCs. The receptor's source is a male donor in good health and CMV-seronegative. The CDR3 DNA follows: TGTGCCACCAGCAGAGTAGCGACAGGGGCCTACAATGAGCAGTTCTTC. Protein: CATSRVATGAYNEQFF.